Listed below are T cell receptor beta chains from one sample, sequenced in a study of blood T cell repertoires in COVID-19. Assay used: immunoSEQ multiplex PCR; TCRdb lists only in-frame clones, some missing. Among around 190,000 clones, about 77% were seen once, and the ten largest hold approximately 16%. What was sequenced was PBMCs or T cells enriched from blood (not recorded which). The receptors shown here come from a woman aged 45 to 65 with acute COVID-19. Both conserved end residues are part of each CDR3. A D gene is named only where the DNA matches it firmly. Only part of the rows carry a size: once, few, many, or a class if the clone is expanded.

TRBV5-1	-	TRBJ1-3	once	CASSLGSGSGNTIYF	TGCGCCAGCAGCTTAGGTTCAGGCTCTGGAAACACCATATATTTT
TRBV6-2/TRBV6-3	-	TRBJ2-3	-	CASSYTHLSTDTQYF	TGTGCCAGCAGTTACACACACCTGAGCACAGATACGCAGTATTTT
TRBV5-1	-	TRBJ1-1	-	CASSGGTLRGTEAFF	TGCGCCAGCAGCGGGGGGACCCTGCGGGGCACTGAAGCTTTCTTT
TRBV6-1	-	TRBJ1-5	-	CASSEQGPLANQPQHF	TGTGCCAGCAGTGAACAGGGGCCTTTGGCGAATCAGCCCCAGCATTTT
TRBV7-9	-	TRBJ2-5	-	CASTPTGGPAGETQYF	TGTGCCAGCACCCCGACCGGGGGGCCGGCAGGAGAGACCCAGTACTTC
TRBV7-2	TRBD1	TRBJ1-2	-	CASNPGTGVSYTF	TGTGCCAGCAACCCCGGGACAGGGGTCAGCTACACCTTC
TRBV19	TRBD1	TRBJ1-2	few	CASSPTGRQGRGYTF	TGTGCCAGTAGTCCCACGGGGAGACAGGGACGCGGCTACACCTTC
TRBV6-2/TRBV6-3	-	TRBJ1-1	-	CASSPIVRATEAFF	TGTGCCAGCAGCCCCATCGTGCGGGCCACTGAAGCTTTCTTT
TRBV5-1	-	TRBJ1-2	-	CASSPGGQGGDLF	TGCGCCAGCAGCCCCGGAGGGCAGGGTGGGGACCTCTTC
TRBV3-1/TRBV3-2	-	TRBJ1-6	once	CASSPTAENSPLHF	TGTGCCAGCAGCCCGACGGCGGAGAATTCACCCCTCCACTTT
TRBV5-4	TRBD1	TRBJ1-2	-	CASSWTGIRTNGYTF	TGTGCCAGCAGCTGGACAGGTATTAGGACTAATGGCTACACCTTC
TRBV7-9	TRBD2	TRBJ2-2	-	CASSPLAGGAITGELFF	TGTGCCAGCAGCCCCTTAGCGGGGGGGGCTATAACCGGGGAGCTGTTTTTT
TRBV7-3	TRBD1	TRBJ1-2	few	CASSPVQDRGYGYTF	TGTGCCAGCAGCCCCGTCCAGGACAGGGGATATGGCTACACCTTC
TRBV25-1	TRBD1	TRBJ1-1	-	CASSESRTGGVTEAFF	TGTGCCAGCAGTGAATCTCGGACAGGGGGGGTCACTGAAGCTTTCTTT
TRBV5-6	-	TRBJ1-6	-	CASSPLGPGDRSPLHF	TGTGCCAGCAGCCCGTTAGGGCCAGGGGATCGTTCACCCCTCCACTTT
TRBV18	TRBD2	TRBJ2-1	-	CASSPIETSGGDNEQFF	TGTGCCAGCTCACCAATCGAGACTAGCGGGGGGGACAATGAGCAGTTCTTC
TRBV11-2	TRBD1	TRBJ1-4	-	CASSLFKGRGPIREKLFF	TGTGCCAGCAGCTTATTTAAGGGCAGGGGGCCTATTAGGGAAAAACTGTTTTTT
TRBV7-2	-	TRBJ2-1	-	CASSSRTAPYNEQFF	TGTGCCAGCAGCTCTAGGACAGCCCCATACAATGAGCAGTTCTTC
TRBV2	-	TRBJ1-4	-	CASSPRQPNEKLFF	TGTGCCAGCAGTCCCAGACAGCCTAATGAAAAACTGTTTTTT
TRBV6-5	-	TRBJ1-2	-	CASSYRGGYTF	TGTGCCAGCAGTTACCGGGGGGGCTACACCTTC
TRBV5-1	-	TRBJ1-1	-	CASSARGVNTEAFF	TGCGCCAGCAGCGCCAGGGGAGTGAACACTGAAGCTTTCTTT
TRBV21-1	-	TRBJ2-2	-	CASMGIGELFF	TGTGCCAGCATGGGCATCGGGGAGCTGTTTTTT
TRBV7-3	-	TRBJ2-3	-	CASSLRADTQYF	TGTGCCAGCAGCTTAAGGGCGGATACGCAGTATTTT
TRBV5-1	-	TRBJ1-2	-	CASSPDRRRGYGYTF	TGCGCCAGCAGCCCAGACCGCCGTCGGGGCTATGGCTACACCTTC
TRBV5-6	TRBD1	TRBJ1-1	-	CASRDAGTGGITEAFF	TGTGCCAGCAGGGATGCCGGGACAGGGGGGATTACTGAAGCTTTCTTT
TRBV19	-	TRBJ1-2	-	CASSIVGENYGYTF	TGTGCCAGTAGTATCGTCGGGGAGAACTATGGCTACACCTTC
TRBV7-3	TRBD2	TRBJ2-3	-	CASSSGLAAFTDTQYF	TGTGCCAGCAGCTCGGGACTAGCGGCTTTCACAGATACGCAGTATTTT
TRBV11-3	TRBD1	TRBJ1-3	-	CASSRQGYSGNTIYF	TGTGCCAGCAGCCGACAGGGATACTCTGGAAACACCATATATTTT
TRBV6-4	-	TRBJ1-1	-	CASRQSEGTEAFF	TGTGCCAGCAGGCAATCAGAGGGCACTGAAGCTTTCTTT
TRBV29-1	TRBD1	TRBJ1-4	-	CSVWVGGAANEKLFF	TGCAGCGTGTGGGTAGGGGGCGCAGCTAATGAAAAACTGTTTTTT
TRBV19	-	TRBJ1-2	once	CASGGGVYGYTF	TGTGCCAGTGGTGGAGGGGTCTATGGCTACACCTTC
TRBV7-2	TRBD1	TRBJ1-1	-	CASRTGRTFVTEAFF	TGTGCCAGCCGGACAGGACGCACCTTTGTCACTGAAGCTTTCTTT
TRBV7-2	TRBD1	TRBJ1-6	once	CASSFQTGTGNSPLHF	TGTGCCAGCAGCTTCCAAACCGGGACAGGGAATTCACCCCTCCACTTT
TRBV5-5	-	TRBJ1-6	-	CASNPGGVSPLHF	TGTGCCAGCAACCCGGGAGGGGTTTCACCCCTCCACTTT
TRBV7-9	TRBD1	TRBJ2-4	-	CASSRQGARGDF	TGTGCCAGCAGCCGACAGGGGGCGCGCGGCGACTTC
TRBV19	TRBD1	TRBJ1-2	once	CASSLGATGGGGYTF	TGTGCCAGTAGTCTTGGCGCTACAGGGGGCGGTGGCTACACCTTC
TRBV5-1	TRBD1	TRBJ2-3	once	CASSLSTGGFIDTQYF	TGCGCCAGCAGCTTAAGTACAGGGGGCTTTATAGATACGCAGTATTTT
TRBV7-9	-	TRBJ2-3	-	CASSFSGTDTQYF	TGTGCCAGCAGCTTCAGCGGGACAGATACGCAGTATTTT
TRBV6-4	TRBD1	TRBJ1-5	-	CASSPTGSNQPQHF	TGTGCCAGCAGTCCGACAGGGAGCAATCAGCCCCAGCATTTT
TRBV5-4	TRBD1	TRBJ1-6	few	CASSLTGGASYNSPLHF	TGTGCCAGCAGTCTCACAGGGGGCGCCTCCTATAATTCACCCCTCCACTTT
TRBV5-4	-	TRBJ1-2	-	CASSLPGWAYGYTF	TGTGCCAGCAGCTTGCCGGGGTGGGCCTATGGCTACACCTTC
TRBV28	TRBD1	TRBJ1-5	-	CASRGQGISNQPQHF	TGTGCCAGCAGGGGACAGGGGATAAGCAATCAGCCCCAGCATTTT
TRBV2	TRBD1	TRBJ2-2	once	CAASGQGETGELFF	TGTGCCGCCTCCGGACAGGGTGAAACCGGGGAGCTGTTTTTT
TRBV6-5	TRBD1	TRBJ1-4	-	CASYDRGGNEKLFF	TGTGCCAGCTATGACAGGGGTGGTAATGAAAAACTGTTTTTT
TRBV30	-	TRBJ1-2	-	CAWILLSAGTYGYTF	TGTGCCTGGATCCTTTTGTCCGCGGGGACCTATGGCTACACCTTC